The T cell receptor (beta chain) described here comes from a study of control samples from healthy donors and cancer patients. The repertoire was sequenced with immunoSEQ multiplex PCR; TCRdb's copy has only in-frame clones and lacks some. The sample comprises approximately 76,000 clones, approximately 82% of which are singletons, and around a tenth rests with the top ten. Sequenced: PBMCs. This clonotype originated in a man aged 55 to 70 with head and neck cancer.

CDR3 sequence: CASSSQGHEQYF. In nucleotides, the CDR3 is TGTGCCAGCAGCTCACAGGGGCACGAGCAGTACTTC. The chain carries TRBV7-9 and TRBJ2-7, with 7 bases lining up with TRBD1. This CDR3 spans 12 amino acids. CDR1 SEHNR and CDR2 FQNEAQ come from the germline V gene (reference sequence). J was trimmed by 5 bases and V by 4 bases; bases with no gene match: 2. Full variable domain (rest looked up from reference TRBV7-9 and TRBJ2-7): DTGVSQNPRHKITKRGQNVTFRCDPISEHNRLYWYRQTLGQGPEFLTYFQNEAQLEKSRLLSDRFSAERPKGSFSTLEIQRTEQGDSAMYLCASSSQGHEQYFGPGTRLTVT.